The 20 T cell receptor beta chains given below trace back to one sample, sequenced in a study of a mutant IDH1 vaccine in newly diagnosed glioma. Their recognized antigens are unknown. Using immunoSEQ multiplex PCR, the repertoire was profiled, and TCRdb retains in-frame clones only, with some absent. The sample has around 85,000 clones, 65% to 90% seen once. Time point here: week 23, last vaccination. With topical imiquimod, each dose of the vaccine consisted of 300 ug of mutant IDH1 20-mer peptide. The specimen comprised PBMCs, sampled from a glioma patient whose treatment included an IDH1 peptide vaccine. These receptors were obtained from a man aged 25-45 years with glioma. Some clones in this sample may be carry-over from other donors' samples.

The chain employs TRBV2 and TRBJ2-7; 7 positions agree with TRBD2. V lost 8 bases and J lost 4; bases outside the gene matches: 8. Germline V gene lookup returns CDR1 SNHLY and CDR2 FYNNEI. This CDR3 is 13 amino acids long. CDR3 sequence reads: CASGTGTTYEQYF. The CDR3 bases are TGTGCCAGCGGCACCGGGACTACTTACGAGCAGTACTTC.

The sample holds a few counts of this clone. This chain joins TRBV6-5 and TRBJ1-5; TRBD1 might be the D (5 bases). Trimming cost V 6 bases and J 6 bases, with 12 bases left between them. Germline CDR1 and CDR2: MNHEY and SVGAGI. This CDR3 is 13 amino acids long. The CDR3 reads CASSQGRGQPQHF. The CDR3 DNA reads TGTGCCAGCAGCCAGGGTAGGGGTCAGCCCCAGCATTTT.

This clone was recorded only once. V gene TRBV2 combines with J gene TRBJ2-5, with no clear D. V shed 5 bases and J shed 2 bases, with 9 bases lying between them. Looked up from germline, CDR1 is SNHLY and CDR2 is FYNNEI. There are 13 residues in the CDR3. The DNA for the CDR3 is TGTGCCAGCAGTCCTGCGATGCAAGAGACCCAGTACTTC. Its translation is CASSPAMQETQYF.

This chain links TRBV19 with TRBJ1-3; D is possibly TRBD1 (6 bases). Germline V lookup: CDR1 LNHDA, CDR2 SQIVND (reference sequence). The CDR3 loop spans 16 amino acids. V was shortened by 10 bases and J by 3 bases, with 22 bases between the two germline ends. The CDR3 loop reads CATTIRGAEDGNTIYF. The CDR3 DNA reads as TGTGCCACCACAATCCGGGGGGCAGAGGATGGAAACACCATATATTTT.

This clone was counted a few times. CDR3 sequence reads: CAISEYDEAFF. Here the CDR3 DNA reads TGTGCCATCAGTGAGTACGATGAAGCTTTCTTT. V and J are TRBV10-3 and TRBJ1-1, with D unresolved. V lost 1 base to trimming and J lost 7 bases, with 4 bases between them. Germline V lookup: CDR1 ENHRY, CDR2 SYGVKD. This CDR3 has 11 amino acids.

The chain joins TRBV14 to TRBJ2-1; TRBD1 is a possible D gene (6 bases). This CDR3 region has 15 residues. Germline CDR1 reads SGHDN; CDR2 reads FVKESK. The V and J ends lost 1 base and 2 bases respectively, with 9 bases between them. CDR3: CASSQVRGAYNEQFF. DNA of the CDR3: TGTGCCAGCAGCCAAGTCAGGGGCGCCTACAATGAGCAGTTCTTC.

The V gene is TRBV7-2, the J gene TRBJ1-3, with D possibly being TRBD1 (5 bases). With 5 bases removed from V and 0 bases from J, the gap between germline ends came to 11 bases. Germline CDR1 SGHTA, CDR2 FQGNSA. The CDR3 sequence is 15 residues long. The CDR3 region has the DNA TGTGCCAGCAGCCTAGACAGACCCTCTGGAAACACCATATATTTT. Protein product: CASSLDRPSGNTIYF.

This clone was counted once. CDR3 protein: CASSLRRSYNEQFF. The CDR3 DNA sequence: TGTGCCAGCAGTTTAAGGCGCTCCTACAATGAGCAGTTCTTC. The rearrangement joins TRBV27 to TRBJ2-1; D call uncertain. The V end was cut by 2 bases, the J end by 0 bases, with 5 bases between. CDR1 MNHEY and CDR2 SMNVEV come from the germline V gene (reference sequence). CDR3 size: 14 residues.

CDR3 loop: CATRDRGYNEQFF. In nucleotides, the CDR3 is TGTGCCACCCGGGACAGGGGCTACAATGAGCAGTTCTTC. V is TRBV2 and J is TRBJ2-1; TRBD1 matches 10 bases. This CDR3 is 13 amino acids long. Looked up from germline, CDR1 is SNHLY and CDR2 is FYNNEI. V shed 10 bases, J shed 3 bases, and the junction held 3 bases outside the gene matches.

J is TRBJ1-2 and V is TRBV7-9; 8 positions match TRBD1. The ends lost 3 bases at V and 5 bases at J; junction bases unmatched: 8. Germline V CDR1 and CDR2: SEHNR, FQNEAQ (reference sequence). The CDR3 contains 15 residues. Here the CDR3 reads CASSLGQVGGYGYTF. CDR3 in DNA: TGTGCCAGCAGCTTGGGACAGGTGGGCGGGTATGGCTACACCTTC.

The rearrangement joins TRBV7-9 to TRBJ2-7, with D possibly being TRBD1 (6 bases). This CDR3 is built from 16 residues. The germline gives CDR1 SEHNR, CDR2 FQNEAQ (reference sequence). V was trimmed by 5 bases and J by 8 bases, leaving 25 bases between them. CDR3 residues: CASSRIGGATLRQQYF. The CDR3 DNA reads TGTGCCAGCAGCCGTATAGGGGGAGCCACCCTACGCCAGCAGTACTTC.

V usage is TRBV11-3 and J usage is TRBJ2-5; TRBD1 matches 9 bases. The junction had 13 bases not matched to a gene; V was cut back by 5 bases and J by 9 bases. The CDR3 is 15 residues long. Germline loops: CDR1 SGHNT, CDR2 YENEEA. The CDR3 DNA is TGTGCCAGCAGCAGAGGACAGGGGACCTTAGACGCCCAGTACTTC. Protein: CASSRGQGTLDAQYF.

Concerning this clone: A read error may account for a junction end that differs from germline. The genes are TRBV5-3 and TRBJ1-5; D is uncertain. TRBV5-3 is an open reading frame whose function is uncertain. The CDR3 has 8 amino acids. The CDR3 region has the DNA TGTGCCAGCAGCTTACGGCATTTT. Translation gives CASSLRHF.

The V and J genes are TRBV19 and TRBJ2-6; maybe TRBD1 (6 bases). The CDR3 is 17 amino acids. In germline, CDR1 is LNHDA, CDR2 SQIVND (reference sequence). Deletions cut 2 bases from V and 4 bases from J, with 15 bases between. The CDR3 DNA is TGTGCCAGTAGTATACAGGGGTTCAGTACCGGGGCCAACGTCCTGACTTTC. It is translated as CASSIQGFSTGANVLTF.

This chain joins TRBV28 and TRBJ2-7, with 11 bases lining up with TRBD2. V was pared by 3 bases and J by 0 bases, with 10 bases of the junction left unmatched. The CDR3 sequence is 18 residues long. CDR1 MDHEN and CDR2 SYDVKM come from the germline V gene. The chain's CDR3 is CASSFSGGAPASSYEQYF. CDR3 DNA: TGTGCCAGCAGTTTTAGCGGGGGGGCTCCAGCCTCCTCCTACGAGCAGTACTTC.

The rearrangement joins TRBV7-2 to TRBJ2-7; tentatively, D is TRBD2 (6 bases). CDR3 size: 17 residues. The ends were cut back, 3 bases at V and 0 bases at J, with 18 bases in the middle. The germline gives CDR1 SGHTA, CDR2 FQGNSA. This chain's CDR3 is CASSFNRFSGSSYEQYF. The CDR3 DNA reads as TGTGCCAGCAGCTTCAATAGGTTTAGCGGCAGCTCCTACGAGCAGTACTTC.

V gene TRBV19 combines with J gene TRBJ2-7, with 10 bases lining up with TRBD1. V was clipped by 4 bases and J by 9 bases; unmatched bases: 15. CDR1 and CDR2 from the germline V gene are LNHDA and SQIVND (reference sequence). The CDR3 is made up of 16 amino acids. The CDR3 DNA reads as TGTGCCAGTAGTAGGACAGGGGGGATAGCGGAGACCGGGCAGTACTTC. Its protein product is CASSRTGGIAETGQYF.

J is TRBJ1-2 and V is TRBV5-1; D remains ambiguous. V lost 7 bases and J 4 bases, leaving 17 bases between the germline ends. The CDR3 has 14 residues. CDR1 SGHRS and CDR2 YFSETQ come from the germline V gene. In DNA form, the CDR3 reads TGCGCCAGCCGCCTTGATTCGGTAGGCTATGGCTACACCTTC. It translates to CASRLDSVGYGYTF.

Regarding this clone: In the same sample, other DNA sequences code for this CDR3. The gene calls are TRBV7-9 and TRBJ1-4, with D hard to call. The germline V gene has CDR1 SEHNR and CDR2 FQNEAQ (reference sequence). V was cut by 1 base and J by 3 bases, with 9 bases left in between. The CDR3 has 15 amino acids. The CDR3 sequence is CASSLGGMPNEKLFF. In nucleotides, the CDR3 is TGTGCCAGCAGCTTAGGAGGAATGCCTAATGAAAAACTGTTTTTT.

V usage is TRBV6-6 and J usage is TRBJ1-2; 7 nucleotides align to TRBD1. The V gene's germline CDR1 is MNHNY and CDR2 SVGAGI (reference sequence). Losses at the gene ends were 6 bases for V and 4 bases for J; bases not matched to a gene: 5. The CDR3 contains 13 residues. DNA for the CDR3: TGTGCCAGCAGGGTGGACAGGACCTATGGCTACACCTTC. It is translated as CASRVDRTYGYTF.